This note documents a single T cell receptor beta chain sequence. This clonotype showed up just a few times. There is no known antigen for this receptor. No much larger clonotype is one base removed from it; base qualities were not supplied. This record comes from a study of identical twins listed by TCRdb under 2016. With regard to the full study: TCR alpha and beta repertoires from monozygotic twins, unrelated adults of various ages and cord blood were deep-sequenced to test whether fetal clonotypes persist. Replicate twin experiments were performed at different times using different library preparation protocols to rule out contamination. General findings and caveats noted by the study authors: A weaker excess of twin sharing was found in beta out-of-frame sequences because the signal-to-noise ratio was lowered by fewer shared sequences. Compared with coincidental sharing between unrelated individuals, out-of-frame TCR alpha sequences shared between twins showed an excess of sequences with low generation probability. Zero-insertion analyses could be partly confounded by invariant T cells such as MAIT and iNKT, though diverse VJ usage argued against such confounding for most clonotypes. Recombination models systematically underestimated out-of-frame TCR alpha sharing in monozygotic twins but agreed with sharing between unrelated individuals. Because the same donors could not be followed over many years, the conclusions depended on cross-sectional statistical analysis. Abundant cord blood beta clonotypes had fewer insertions, young adult naive repertoires showed a similar but weaker trend, and memory repertoires showed no such trend.

The receptor library was made with 5' RACE. TCRdb shows the sequencer as Illumina HiSeq 2000. A universal primer binding site was introduced by template switching, and a unique molecular identifier was present in the final cDNA, enabling accurate counting of TCR cDNA molecules. Specific primers in the conserved constant-segment region were used to synthesize first-strand cDNA for TCR alpha and beta chains. To control for contamination, every cDNA library carried two barcodes: a SMART-Mk sample barcode plus Illumina barcodes. TruSeq adapter sequences, together with Illumina sample barcodes, were added in two successive PCR steps. The Illumina HiSeq platform was used with custom primers to sequence TCR alpha and beta cDNA libraries. The published analysis was carried out like this. MiGEC processed the raw reads to extract unique molecular identifiers, while MiXCR was used to determine the CDR3 positions. For each individual, recombination models were inferred using an EM algorithm with the repgenHMM and IGoR tools. Shared clonotypes were analyzed with the tcR package in R, and sharing was normalized by the product of cloneset sizes. To study raw recombination without the effects of thymic and clonal selection, out-of-frame nonproductive sequences were analyzed. TCRdb trimmed the raw reads at Q25, called clones with MiXCR and kept productive beta chains. Here each entry gathers all rows of one CDR3 protein and keeps the most common genes and DNA. These V and J calls are TCRdb output, not the study's own analysis. The sample table holds 400,000 to 550,000 distinct CDR3 sequences, of which about 13% were seen once. Around 0.98% of the sample is in the top ten clones.

Every donor was a healthy Caucasian. The twin cohort consisted of three pairs of female monozygotic twins, all aged about 18 to 29 years. Positive isolation kits from Invitrogen were used to isolate the CD4+ and CD8+ T cell populations. The CDR3 holds 13 amino acids from the cysteine to the phenylalanine. The read is trimmed to its CDR3 DNA, 39 bases read in frame from base 1. From the germline V gene, CDR1 is SNHLY and CDR2 is FYNNEI. V lost 7 bases and J lost 3 bases; the stretch between them is 12 bases long. Separately, the same data were catalogued under a study of yellow fever vaccine responses in identical twins. Per that second paper: The T cell response to vaccination in identical twins was reported by the authors to appear partly convergent and partly personalized. In identical twins, the study followed T cell clones that responded to the vaccine with precision.

This receptor was obtained from a woman between 18 and 29 years old in good health. The rearranged chain carries TRBV2 and TRBJ2-5; tentative D gene TRBD1, with 6 bases matching. Sequencing was done on a sample of CD4+ T cells sorted from blood. The encoded CDR3 is CASIGQTKETQYF. The DNA is TGTGCCAGCATTGGACAGACCAAAGAGACCCAGTACTTC.